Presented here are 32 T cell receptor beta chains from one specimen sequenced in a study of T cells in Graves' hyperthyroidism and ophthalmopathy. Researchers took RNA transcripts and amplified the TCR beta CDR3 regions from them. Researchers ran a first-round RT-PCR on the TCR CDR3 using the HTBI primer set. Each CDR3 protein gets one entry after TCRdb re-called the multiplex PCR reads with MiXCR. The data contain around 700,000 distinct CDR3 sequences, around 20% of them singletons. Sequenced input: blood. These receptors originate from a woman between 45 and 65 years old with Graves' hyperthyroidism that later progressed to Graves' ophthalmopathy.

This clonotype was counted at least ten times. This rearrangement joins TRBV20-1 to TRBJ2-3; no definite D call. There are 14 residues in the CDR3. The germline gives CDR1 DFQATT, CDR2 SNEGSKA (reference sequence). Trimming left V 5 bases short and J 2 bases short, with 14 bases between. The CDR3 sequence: CSAPTVGNTDTQYF. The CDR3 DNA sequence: TGCAGTGCTCCTACGGTAGGGAACACAGATACGCAGTATTTT.

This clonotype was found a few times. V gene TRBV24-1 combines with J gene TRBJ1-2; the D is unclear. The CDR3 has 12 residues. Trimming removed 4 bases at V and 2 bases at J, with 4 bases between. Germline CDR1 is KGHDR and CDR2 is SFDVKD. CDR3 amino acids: CATSELNYGYTF. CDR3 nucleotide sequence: TGTGCCACCAGTGAATTGAACTATGGCTACACCTTC.

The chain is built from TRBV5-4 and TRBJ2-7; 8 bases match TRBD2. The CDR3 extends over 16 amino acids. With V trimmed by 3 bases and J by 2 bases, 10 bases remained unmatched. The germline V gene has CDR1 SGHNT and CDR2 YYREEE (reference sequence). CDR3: CASSSATGGRTYEQYF. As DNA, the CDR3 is TGTGCCAGCAGCTCCGCCACGGGGGGGCGTACCTACGAGCAGTACTTC.

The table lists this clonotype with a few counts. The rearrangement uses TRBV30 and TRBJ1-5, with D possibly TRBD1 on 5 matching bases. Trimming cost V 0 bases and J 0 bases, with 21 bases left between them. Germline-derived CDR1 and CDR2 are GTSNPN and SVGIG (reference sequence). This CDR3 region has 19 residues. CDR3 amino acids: CAWSVDPLTGVHSNQPQHF. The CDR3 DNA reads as TGTGCCTGGAGTGTAGACCCTTTGACGGGGGTACATAGCAATCAGCCCCAGCATTTT.

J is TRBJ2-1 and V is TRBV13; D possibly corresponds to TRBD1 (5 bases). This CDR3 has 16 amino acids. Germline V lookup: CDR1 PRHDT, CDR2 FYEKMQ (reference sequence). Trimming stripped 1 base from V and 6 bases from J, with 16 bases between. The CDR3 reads CASSLVLSPGANEQFF. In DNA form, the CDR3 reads TGTGCCAGCAGCTTAGTCTTGTCTCCTGGGGCCAATGAGCAGTTCTTC.

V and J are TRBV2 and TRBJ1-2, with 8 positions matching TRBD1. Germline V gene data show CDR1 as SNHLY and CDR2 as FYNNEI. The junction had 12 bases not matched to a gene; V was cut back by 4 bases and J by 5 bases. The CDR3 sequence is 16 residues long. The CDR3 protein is CASSGEDRGGFYGYTF. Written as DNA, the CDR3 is TGTGCCAGCAGTGGGGAAGACAGGGGCGGCTTTTATGGCTACACCTTC.

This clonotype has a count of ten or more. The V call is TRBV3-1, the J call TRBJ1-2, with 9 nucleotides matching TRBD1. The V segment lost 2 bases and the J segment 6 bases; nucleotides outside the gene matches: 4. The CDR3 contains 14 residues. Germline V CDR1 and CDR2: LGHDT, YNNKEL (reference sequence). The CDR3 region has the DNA TGTGCCAGCAGCCAACCCGGGACAGGGAATGGCTACACCTTC. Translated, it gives CASSQPGTGNGYTF.

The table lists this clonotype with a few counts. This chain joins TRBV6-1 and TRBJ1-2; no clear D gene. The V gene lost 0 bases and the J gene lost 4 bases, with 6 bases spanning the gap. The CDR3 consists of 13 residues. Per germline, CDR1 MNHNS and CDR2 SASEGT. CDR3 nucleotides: TGTGCCAGCAGTGAAGCATCGGGCTATGGCTACACCTTC. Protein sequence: CASSEASGYGYTF.

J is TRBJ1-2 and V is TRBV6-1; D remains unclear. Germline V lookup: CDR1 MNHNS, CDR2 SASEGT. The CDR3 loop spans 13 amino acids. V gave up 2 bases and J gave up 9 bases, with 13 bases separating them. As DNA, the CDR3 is TGTGCCAGCAGTGAACGGGGTGGCTCGAGCTACACCTTC. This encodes CASSERGGSSYTF.

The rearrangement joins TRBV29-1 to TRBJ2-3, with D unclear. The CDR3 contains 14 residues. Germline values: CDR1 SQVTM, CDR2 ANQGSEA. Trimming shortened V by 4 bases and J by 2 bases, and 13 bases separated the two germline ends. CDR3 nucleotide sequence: TGCAGCGTTGTCCTTGGGAAGGTCACAGATACGCAGTATTTT. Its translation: CSVVLGKVTDTQYF.

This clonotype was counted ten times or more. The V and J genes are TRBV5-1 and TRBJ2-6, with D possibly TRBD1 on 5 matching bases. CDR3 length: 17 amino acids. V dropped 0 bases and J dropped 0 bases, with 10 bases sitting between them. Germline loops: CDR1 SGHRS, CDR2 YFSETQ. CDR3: CASSLEGAYSGANVLTF. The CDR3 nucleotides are TGCGCCAGCAGCTTGGAAGGGGCGTACTCTGGGGCCAACGTCCTGACTTTC.

This CDR3 reads CASSIPGTRLETQYF. In DNA form, the CDR3 reads TGTGCCAGCAGCATCCCTGGAACCCGGTTGGAGACCCAGTACTTC. The chain has TRBV5-4 and TRBJ2-5; no clear D. Germline V gene lookup returns CDR1 SGHNT and CDR2 YYREEE (reference sequence). This CDR3 comprises 15 residues. The germline V and J ends were trimmed by 4 bases and 5 bases, with 18 bases remaining between them.

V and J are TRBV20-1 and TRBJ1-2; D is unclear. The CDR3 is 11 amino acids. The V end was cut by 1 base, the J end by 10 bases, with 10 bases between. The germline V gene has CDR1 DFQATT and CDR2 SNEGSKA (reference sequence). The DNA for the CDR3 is TGCAGTGCTAGAGTCGGACTATTCTACACCTTC. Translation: CSARVGLFYTF.

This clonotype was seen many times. CDR3 sequence: CASRPRVKSRLNTEAFF. Here the CDR3 DNA reads TGTGCCAGCAGGCCCCGGGTGAAGAGCCGGCTGAACACTGAAGCTTTCTTT. This chain connects TRBV7-9 to TRBJ1-1; D gene ambiguous. This CDR3 contains 17 residues. Per the germline V gene, CDR1 is SEHNR and CDR2 is FQNEAQ (reference sequence). The germline V and J ends were trimmed by 6 bases and 0 bases, with 20 bases remaining between them.

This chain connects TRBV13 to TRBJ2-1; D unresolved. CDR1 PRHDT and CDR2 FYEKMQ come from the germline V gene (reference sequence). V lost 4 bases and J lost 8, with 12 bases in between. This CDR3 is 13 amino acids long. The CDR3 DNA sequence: TGTGCCAGCAGCTACTTAGAGCCCCATGAGCAGTTCTTC. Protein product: CASSYLEPHEQFF. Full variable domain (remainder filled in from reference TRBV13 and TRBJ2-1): AAGVIQSPRHLIKEKRETATLKCYPIPRHDTVYWYQQGPGQDPQFLISFYEKMQSDKGSIPDRFSAQQFSDYHSELNMSSLELGDSALYFCASSYLEPHEQFFGPGTRLTVL.

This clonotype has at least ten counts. This CDR3 reads CASSSGTGTQPQHF. CDR3 in DNA: TGTGCCAGCAGTTCTGGGACTGGGACTCAGCCCCAGCATTTT. The chain combines TRBV12-3 or TRBV12-4 with TRBJ1-5, with TRBD1 as a possible D gene (5 bases). The CDR3 runs 14 residues. The ends were cut back, 4 bases at V and 6 bases at J, with 13 bases in the middle.

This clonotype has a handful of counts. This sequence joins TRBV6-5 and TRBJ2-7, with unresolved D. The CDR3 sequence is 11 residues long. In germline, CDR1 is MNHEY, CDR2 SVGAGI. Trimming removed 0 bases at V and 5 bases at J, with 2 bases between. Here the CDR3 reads CASSYSNEQYF. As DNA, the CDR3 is TGTGCCAGCAGTTACTCTAACGAGCAGTACTTC.

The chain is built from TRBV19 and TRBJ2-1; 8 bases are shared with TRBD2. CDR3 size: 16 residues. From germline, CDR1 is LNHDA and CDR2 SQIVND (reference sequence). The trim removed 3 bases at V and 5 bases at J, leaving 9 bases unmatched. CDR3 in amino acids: CASSMYSSGSNNEQFF. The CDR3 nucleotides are TGTGCCAGTAGTATGTATTCTAGCGGGTCGAACAATGAGCAGTTCTTC.

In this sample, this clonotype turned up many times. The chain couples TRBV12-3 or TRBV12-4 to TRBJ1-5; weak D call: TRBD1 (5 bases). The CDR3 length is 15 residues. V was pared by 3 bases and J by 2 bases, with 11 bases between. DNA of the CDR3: TGTGCCAGCAGTTTCTCGGCGGGGGGCAATCAGCCCCAGCATTTT. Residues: CASSFSAGGNQPQHF.

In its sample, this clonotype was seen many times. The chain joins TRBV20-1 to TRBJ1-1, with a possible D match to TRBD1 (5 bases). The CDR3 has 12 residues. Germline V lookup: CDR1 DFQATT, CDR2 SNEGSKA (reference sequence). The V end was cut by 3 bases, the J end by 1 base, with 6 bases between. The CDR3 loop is CSASRANTEAFF. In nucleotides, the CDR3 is TGCAGTGCTAGCAGGGCGAACACTGAAGCTTTCTTT.

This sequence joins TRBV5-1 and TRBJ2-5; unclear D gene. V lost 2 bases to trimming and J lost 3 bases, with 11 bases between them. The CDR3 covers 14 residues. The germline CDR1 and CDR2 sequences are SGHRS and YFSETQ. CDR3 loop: CASSLGRIKETQYF. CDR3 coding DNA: TGCGCCAGCAGCTTAGGACGGATTAAAGAGACCCAGTACTTC.

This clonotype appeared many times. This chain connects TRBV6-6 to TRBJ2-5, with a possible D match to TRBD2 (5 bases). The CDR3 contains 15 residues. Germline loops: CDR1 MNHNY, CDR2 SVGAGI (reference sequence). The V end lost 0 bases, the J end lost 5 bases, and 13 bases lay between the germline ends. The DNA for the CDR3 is TGTGCCAGCAGTTACTCGCCTAGCTGGGTGGAGACCCAGTACTTC. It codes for CASSYSPSWVETQYF.

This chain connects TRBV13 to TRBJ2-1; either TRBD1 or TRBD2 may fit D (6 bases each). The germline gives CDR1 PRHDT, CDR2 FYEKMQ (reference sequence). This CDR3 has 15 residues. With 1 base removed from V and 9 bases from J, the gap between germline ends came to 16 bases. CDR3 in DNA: TGTGCCAGCAGCTTAGTTGTCTGGGGGGACACTGAGCAGTTCTTC. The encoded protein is CASSLVVWGDTEQFF.

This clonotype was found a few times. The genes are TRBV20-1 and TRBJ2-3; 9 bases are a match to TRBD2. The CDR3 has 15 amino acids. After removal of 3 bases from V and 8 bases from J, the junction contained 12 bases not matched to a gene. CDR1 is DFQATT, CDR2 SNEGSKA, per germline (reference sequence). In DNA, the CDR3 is TGCAGTGCTAGTTTCAGCGGGGGGCCCCAATCTACGCAGTATTTT. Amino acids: CSASFSGGPQSTQYF.

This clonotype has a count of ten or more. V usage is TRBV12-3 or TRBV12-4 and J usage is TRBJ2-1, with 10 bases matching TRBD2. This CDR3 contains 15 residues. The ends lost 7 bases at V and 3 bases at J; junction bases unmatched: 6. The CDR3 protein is CASNDLAGDYNEQFF. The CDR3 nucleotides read TGTGCCAGCAACGATCTAGCGGGGGACTACAATGAGCAGTTCTTC.

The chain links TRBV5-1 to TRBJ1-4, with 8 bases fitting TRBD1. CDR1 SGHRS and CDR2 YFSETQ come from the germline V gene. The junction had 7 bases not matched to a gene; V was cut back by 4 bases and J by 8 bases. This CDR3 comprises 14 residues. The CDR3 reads CASSPGQVEEKLFF. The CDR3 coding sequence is TGCGCCAGCAGCCCGGGACAGGTCGAAGAAAAACTGTTTTTT.

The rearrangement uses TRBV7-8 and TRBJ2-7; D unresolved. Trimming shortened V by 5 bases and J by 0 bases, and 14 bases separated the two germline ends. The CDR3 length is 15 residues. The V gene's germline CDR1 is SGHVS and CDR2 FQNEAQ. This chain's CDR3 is CASSTQEWSSYEQYF. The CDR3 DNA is TGTGCCAGCAGCACCCAGGAGTGGAGCTCCTACGAGCAGTACTTC. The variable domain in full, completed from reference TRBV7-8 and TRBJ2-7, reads GAGVSQSPRYKVAKRGQDVALRCDPISGHVSLFWYQQALGQGPEFLTYFQNEAQLDKSGLPSDRFFAERPEGSVSTLKIQRTQQEDSAVYLCASSTQEWSSYEQYFGPGTRLTVT.

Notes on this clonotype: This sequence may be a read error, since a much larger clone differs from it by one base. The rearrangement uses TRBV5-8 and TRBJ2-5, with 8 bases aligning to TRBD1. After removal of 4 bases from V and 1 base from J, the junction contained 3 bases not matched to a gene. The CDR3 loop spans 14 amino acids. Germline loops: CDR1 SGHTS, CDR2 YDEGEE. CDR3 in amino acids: CASSEGTGQETQYF. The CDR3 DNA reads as TGTGCCAGCAGCGAAGGGACAGGCCAAGAGACCCAGTACTTC.

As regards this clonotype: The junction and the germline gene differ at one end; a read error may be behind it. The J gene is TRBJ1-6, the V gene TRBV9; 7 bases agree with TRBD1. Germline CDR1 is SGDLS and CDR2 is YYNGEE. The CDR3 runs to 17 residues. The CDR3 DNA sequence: TGCGCCAGCAGCGCGCGACCCGGGGACAGCTATAATTCACCCCTCCACTTT. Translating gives CASSARPGDSYNSPLHF.

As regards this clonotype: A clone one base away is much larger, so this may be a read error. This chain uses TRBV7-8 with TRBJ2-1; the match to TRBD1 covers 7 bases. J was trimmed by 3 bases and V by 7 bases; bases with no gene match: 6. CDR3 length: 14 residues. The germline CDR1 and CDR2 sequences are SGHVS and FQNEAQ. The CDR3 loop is CASNYRGLYNEQFF. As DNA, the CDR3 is TGTGCCAGCAACTACAGGGGTCTCTACAATGAGCAGTTCTTC.

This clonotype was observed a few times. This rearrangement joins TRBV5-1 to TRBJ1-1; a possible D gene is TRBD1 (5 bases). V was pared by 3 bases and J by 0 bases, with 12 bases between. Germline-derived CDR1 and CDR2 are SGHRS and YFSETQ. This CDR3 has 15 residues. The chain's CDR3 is CASSWDLDLNTEAFF. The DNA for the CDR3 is TGCGCCAGCAGCTGGGACCTAGATTTGAACACTGAAGCTTTCTTT.

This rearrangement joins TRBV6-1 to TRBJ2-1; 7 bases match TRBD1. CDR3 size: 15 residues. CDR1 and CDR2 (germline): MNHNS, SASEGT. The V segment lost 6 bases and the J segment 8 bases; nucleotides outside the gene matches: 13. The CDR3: CASRARGGVGYEQFF. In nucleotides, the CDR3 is TGTGCCAGCAGGGCACGAGGGGGCGTCGGTTATGAGCAGTTCTTC.